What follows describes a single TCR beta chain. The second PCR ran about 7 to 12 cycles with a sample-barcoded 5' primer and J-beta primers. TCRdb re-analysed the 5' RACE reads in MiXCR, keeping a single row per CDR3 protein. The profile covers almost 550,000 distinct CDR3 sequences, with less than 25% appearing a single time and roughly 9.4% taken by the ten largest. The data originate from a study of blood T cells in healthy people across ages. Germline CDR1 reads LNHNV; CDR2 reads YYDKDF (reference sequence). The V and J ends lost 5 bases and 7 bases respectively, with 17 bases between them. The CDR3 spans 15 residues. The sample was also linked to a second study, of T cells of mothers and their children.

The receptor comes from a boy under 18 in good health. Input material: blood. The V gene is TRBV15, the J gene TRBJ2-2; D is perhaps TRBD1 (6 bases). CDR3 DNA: TGTGCCACCAGCGGAAGGACAGAGGCTTACGGGGAGCTGTTTTTT. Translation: CATSGRTEAYGELFF.